There are a few counts of the clone carrying this T cell receptor beta chain. The conserved phenylalanine or tryptophan normally closing the CDR3 is absent here, so this likely arose from a read error. TCRdb re-called the 5' RACE reads through MiXCR, storing one row per CDR3 protein. The data show roughly 39,000 distinct CDR3 sequences, with 18% seen just once and roughly 2.8% held by the top ten. The CDR3 length is 15 residues. V lost 4 bases and J lost 7; bases outside the gene matches: 6. CDR1 is SGHRS, CDR2 YFSETQ, per germline. The chain is built from TRBV5-1 and TRBJ1-6, with 9 bases lining up with TRBD1. This receptor was identified in a female donor with breast cancer. Specimen: naive CD4+ T cells sorted from a lymph node. Subset described: naive CD4+ T cells, CD4+CD45RA+CD25-. CDR3 DNA sequence: TGCGCCAGCAGCGTCACAGGGGGCAAGAATTCACCCCTCCACTCT. This sequence encodes CASSVTGGKNSPLHS.